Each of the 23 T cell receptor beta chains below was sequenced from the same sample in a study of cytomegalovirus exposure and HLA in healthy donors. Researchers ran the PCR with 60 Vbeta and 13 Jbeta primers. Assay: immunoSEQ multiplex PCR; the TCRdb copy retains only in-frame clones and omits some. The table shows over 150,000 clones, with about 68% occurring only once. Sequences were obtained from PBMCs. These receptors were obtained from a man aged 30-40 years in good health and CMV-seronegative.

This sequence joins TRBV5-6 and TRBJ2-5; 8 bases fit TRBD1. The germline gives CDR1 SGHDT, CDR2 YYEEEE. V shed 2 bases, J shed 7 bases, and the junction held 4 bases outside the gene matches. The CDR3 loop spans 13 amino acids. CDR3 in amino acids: CASSFGTGGTQYF. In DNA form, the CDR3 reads TGTGCCAGCAGCTTCGGGACAGGCGGGACCCAGTACTTC.

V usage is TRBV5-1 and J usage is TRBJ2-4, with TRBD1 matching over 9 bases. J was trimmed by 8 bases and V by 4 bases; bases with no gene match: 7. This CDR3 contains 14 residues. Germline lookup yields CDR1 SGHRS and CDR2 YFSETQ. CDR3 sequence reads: CASSPSGQGHIQYF. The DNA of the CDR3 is TGCGCCAGCAGCCCCTCGGGACAGGGACACATTCAGTACTTC.

CDR3 DNA sequence: TGTGCCAGCACGGACAGGGAGCGACAGGGCTACACCTTC. This encodes CASTDRERQGYTF. J is TRBJ1-2 and V is TRBV2; 8 nucleotides line up with TRBD1. V gave up 7 bases and J gave up 8 bases; unmatched junction bases: 9. Germline V gene data show CDR1 as SNHLY and CDR2 as FYNNEI. The CDR3 loop spans 13 amino acids.

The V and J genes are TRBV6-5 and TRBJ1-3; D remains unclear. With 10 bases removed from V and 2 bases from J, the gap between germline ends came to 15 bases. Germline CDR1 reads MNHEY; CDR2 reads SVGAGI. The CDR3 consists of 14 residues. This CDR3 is CATRRGNTGNTIYF. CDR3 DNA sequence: TGTGCCACCCGCAGAGGGAACACTGGAAACACCATATATTTT.

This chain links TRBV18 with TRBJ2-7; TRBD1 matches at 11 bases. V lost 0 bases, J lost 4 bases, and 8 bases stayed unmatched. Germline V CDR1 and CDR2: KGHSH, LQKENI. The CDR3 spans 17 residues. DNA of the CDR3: TGTGCCAGCTCACCACCGCTTGGACAGGGGGCCAGTTACGAGCAGTACTTC. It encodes CASSPPLGQGASYEQYF.

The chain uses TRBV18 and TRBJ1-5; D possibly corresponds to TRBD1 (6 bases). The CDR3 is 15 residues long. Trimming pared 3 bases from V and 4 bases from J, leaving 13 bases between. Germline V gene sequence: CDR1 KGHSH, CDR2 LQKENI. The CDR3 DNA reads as TGTGCCAGCTCACCCGGCGGGGGCAGGAATCAGCCCCAGCATTTT. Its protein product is CASSPGGGRNQPQHF.

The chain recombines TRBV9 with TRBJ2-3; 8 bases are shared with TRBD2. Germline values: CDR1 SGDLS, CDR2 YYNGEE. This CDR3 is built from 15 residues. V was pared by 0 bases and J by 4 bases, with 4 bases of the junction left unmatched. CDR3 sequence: CASSVDGGAADTQYF. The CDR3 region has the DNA TGTGCCAGCAGCGTAGACGGGGGGGCAGCAGATACGCAGTATTTT. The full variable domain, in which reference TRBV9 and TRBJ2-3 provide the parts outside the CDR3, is DSGVTQTPKHLITATGQRVTLRCSPRSGDLSVYWYQQSLDQGLQFLIQYYNGEERAKGNILERFSAQQFPDLHSELNLSSLELGDSALYFCASSVDGGAADTQYFGPGTRLTVL.

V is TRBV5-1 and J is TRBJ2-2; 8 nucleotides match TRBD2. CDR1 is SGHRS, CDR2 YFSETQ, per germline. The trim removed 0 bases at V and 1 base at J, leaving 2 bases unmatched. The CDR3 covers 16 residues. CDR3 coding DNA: TGCGCCAGCAGCTTGGCTGCGGGAGGGAACACCGGGGAGCTGTTTTTT. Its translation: CASSLAAGGNTGELFF.

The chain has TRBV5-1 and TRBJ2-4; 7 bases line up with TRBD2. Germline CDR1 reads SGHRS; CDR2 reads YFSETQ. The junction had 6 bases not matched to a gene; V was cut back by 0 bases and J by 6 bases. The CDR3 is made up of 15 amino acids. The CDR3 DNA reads TGCGCCAGCAGCTTGGTGGGAGGGAGGTCAAACATTCAGTACTTC. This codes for CASSLVGGRSNIQYF.

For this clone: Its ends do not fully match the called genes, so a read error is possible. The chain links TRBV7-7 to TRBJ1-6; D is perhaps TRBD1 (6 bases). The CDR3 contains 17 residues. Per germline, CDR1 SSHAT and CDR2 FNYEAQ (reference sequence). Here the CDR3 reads CASSPIPGQQAGSPLHF. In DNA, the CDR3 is TGTGCTAGCAGCCCCATACCCGGACAGCAAGCCGGCTCACCCCTCCACTTT. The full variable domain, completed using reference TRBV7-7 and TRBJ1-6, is GAGVSQSPRYKVTKRGQDVTLRCDPISSHATLYWYQQALGQGPEFLTYFNYEAQPDKSGLPSDRFSAERPEGSISTLTIQRTEQRDSAMYRCASSPIPGQQAGSPLHFGNGTRLTVT.

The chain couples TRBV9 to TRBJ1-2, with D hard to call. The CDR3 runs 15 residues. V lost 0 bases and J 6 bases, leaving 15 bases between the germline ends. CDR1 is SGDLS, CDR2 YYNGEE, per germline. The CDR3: CASSVDRESLHGYTF. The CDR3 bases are TGTGCCAGCAGCGTAGACCGGGAAAGTTTGCATGGCTACACCTTC.

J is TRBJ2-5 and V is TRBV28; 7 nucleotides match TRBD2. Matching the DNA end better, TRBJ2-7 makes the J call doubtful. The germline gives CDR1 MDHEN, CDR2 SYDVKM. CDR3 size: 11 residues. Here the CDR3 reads CASTGGYEQYF. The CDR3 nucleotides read TGTGCCAGCACGGGGGGCTACGAGCAGTACTTC.

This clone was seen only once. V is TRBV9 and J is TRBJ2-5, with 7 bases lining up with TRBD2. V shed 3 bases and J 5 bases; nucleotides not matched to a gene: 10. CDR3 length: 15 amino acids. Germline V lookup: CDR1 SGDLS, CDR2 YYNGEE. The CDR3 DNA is TGTGCCAGCAGCGCCAGATGGAGCGGGGTTGAGACCCAGTACTTC. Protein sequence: CASSARWSGVETQYF.

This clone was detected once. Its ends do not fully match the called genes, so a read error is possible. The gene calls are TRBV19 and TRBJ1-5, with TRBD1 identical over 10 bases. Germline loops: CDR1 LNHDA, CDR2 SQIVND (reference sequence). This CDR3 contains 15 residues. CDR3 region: CASTMDRGYNQPQNF. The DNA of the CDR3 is TGTGCCAGTACTATGGACAGGGGGTACAATCAGCCCCAGAATTTT.

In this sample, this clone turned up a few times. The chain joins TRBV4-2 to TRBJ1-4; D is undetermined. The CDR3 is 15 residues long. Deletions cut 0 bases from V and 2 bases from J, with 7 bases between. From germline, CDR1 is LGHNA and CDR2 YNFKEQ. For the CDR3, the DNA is TGTGCCAGCAGCCAAGAACGAGTGACTAATGAAAAACTGTTTTTT. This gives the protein CASSQERVTNEKLFF.

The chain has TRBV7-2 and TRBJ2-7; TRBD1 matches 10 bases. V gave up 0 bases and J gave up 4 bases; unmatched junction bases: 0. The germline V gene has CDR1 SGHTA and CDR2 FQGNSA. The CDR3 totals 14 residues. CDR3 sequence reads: CASSLAGQGYEQYF. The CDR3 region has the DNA TGTGCCAGCAGCTTAGCGGGACAGGGGTACGAGCAGTACTTC.

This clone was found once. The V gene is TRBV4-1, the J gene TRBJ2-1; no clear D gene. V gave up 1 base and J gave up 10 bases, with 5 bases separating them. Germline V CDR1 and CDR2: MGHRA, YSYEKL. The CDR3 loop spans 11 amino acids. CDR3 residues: CASSQAREQFF. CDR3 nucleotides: TGCGCCAGCAGCCAAGCTAGGGAGCAGTTCTTC.

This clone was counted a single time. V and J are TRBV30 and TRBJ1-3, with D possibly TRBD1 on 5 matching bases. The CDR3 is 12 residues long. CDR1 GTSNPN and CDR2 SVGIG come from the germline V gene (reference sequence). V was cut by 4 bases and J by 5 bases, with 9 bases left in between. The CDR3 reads CAWKQGRNTIYF. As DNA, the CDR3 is TGTGCCTGGAAGCAGGGAAGAAACACCATATATTTT.

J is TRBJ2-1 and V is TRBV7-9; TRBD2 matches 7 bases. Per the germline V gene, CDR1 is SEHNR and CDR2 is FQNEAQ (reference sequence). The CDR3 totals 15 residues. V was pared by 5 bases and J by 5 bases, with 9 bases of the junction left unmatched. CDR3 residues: CASSLRLANDNEQFF. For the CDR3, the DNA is TGTGCCAGCAGCCTCCGACTAGCTAATGACAATGAGCAGTTCTTC.

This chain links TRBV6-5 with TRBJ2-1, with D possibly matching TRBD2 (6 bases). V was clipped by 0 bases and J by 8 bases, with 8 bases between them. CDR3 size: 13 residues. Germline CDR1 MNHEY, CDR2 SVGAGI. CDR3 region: CASSYSTGDEQFF. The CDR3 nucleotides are TGTGCCAGCAGTTACTCGACGGGGGATGAGCAGTTCTTC.

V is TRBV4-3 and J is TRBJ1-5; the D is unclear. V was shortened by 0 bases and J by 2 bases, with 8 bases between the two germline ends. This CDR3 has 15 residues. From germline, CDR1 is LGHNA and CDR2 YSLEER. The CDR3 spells CASSQDWLGNQPQHF. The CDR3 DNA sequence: TGCGCCAGCAGCCAAGATTGGTTAGGCAATCAGCCCCAGCATTTT.

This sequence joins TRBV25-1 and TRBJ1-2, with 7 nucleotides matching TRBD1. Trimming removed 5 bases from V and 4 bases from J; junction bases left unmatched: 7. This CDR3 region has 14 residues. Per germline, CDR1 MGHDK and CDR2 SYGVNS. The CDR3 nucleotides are TGTGCCAGCAGTCCAAGGGGGCGGTCCTATGGCTACACCTTC. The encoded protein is CASSPRGRSYGYTF.

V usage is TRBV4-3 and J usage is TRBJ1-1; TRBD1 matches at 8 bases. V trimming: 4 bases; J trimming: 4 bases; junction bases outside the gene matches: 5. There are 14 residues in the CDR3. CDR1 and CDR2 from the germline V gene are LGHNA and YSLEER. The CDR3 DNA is TGCGCCAGCAGCCCTGGACAGGGCGGCACTGAAGCTTTCTTT. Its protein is CASSPGQGGTEAFF.